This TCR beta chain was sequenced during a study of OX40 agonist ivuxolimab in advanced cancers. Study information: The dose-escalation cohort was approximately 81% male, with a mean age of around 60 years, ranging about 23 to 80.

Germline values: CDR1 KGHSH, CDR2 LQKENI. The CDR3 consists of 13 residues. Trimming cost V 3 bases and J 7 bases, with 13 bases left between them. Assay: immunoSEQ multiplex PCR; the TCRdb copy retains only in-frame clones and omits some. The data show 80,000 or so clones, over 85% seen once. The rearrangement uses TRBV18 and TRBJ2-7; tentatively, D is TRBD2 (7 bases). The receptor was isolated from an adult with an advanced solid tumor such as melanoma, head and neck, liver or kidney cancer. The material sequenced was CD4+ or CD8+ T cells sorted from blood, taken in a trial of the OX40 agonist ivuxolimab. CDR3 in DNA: TGTGCCAGCTCACCCGGGGGGCTGGTGGAGCAGTACTTC. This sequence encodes CASSPGGLVEQYF.